This entry concerns a single T cell receptor (beta chain). This sample is drawn from a study of blood T cell repertoires in COVID-19. About the research overall: Acute and convalescent COVID-19 specimens originated in the United States, Italy and Spain.

Clones were read by immunoSEQ multiplex PCR, and TCRdb kept only the in-frame ones, dropping some. The table includes a few hundred thousand clones, around 92% detected once. J was trimmed by 7 bases and V by 6 bases; bases with no gene match: 10. CDR3 length equals 15 residues. In germline, CDR1 is LNHDA, CDR2 SQIVND (reference sequence). Source material: peripheral blood. The TCR comes from a man in his forties or fifties with acute or convalescent COVID-19. The chain has TRBV19 and TRBJ2-1, with 9 bases identical to TRBD1. The CDR3 coding sequence is TGTGCCAGTAGCATCCCCGGGACAGGGTTAAATGAGCAGTTCTTC. It is translated as CASSIPGTGLNEQFF.